The source of this T cell receptor beta chain is a study of identifying expanded T cells in peripheral blood. Overall study results and limits: Roughly 1.2 clones differed between technical replicates, versus about 16 and 19 over time.

For this clone: Its specificity is unknown.

Libraries were prepared by immunoSEQ multiplex PCR; TCRdb keeps only in-frame clonotypes and omits some of them. This table has around 76,000 clones, 85% to 90% appearing once. The CDR3 runs 14 residues. Trimming pared 2 bases from V and 4 bases from J, leaving 10 bases between. Germline V CDR1 and CDR2: SGHTA, FQGNSA. Collection occurred without any documented infections or immune events in donors. The sample comprised blood. The TCR was taken from a person aged 18 to 69 in good health. V usage is TRBV7-2 and J usage is TRBJ2-3; D is possibly TRBD1 (5 bases). The CDR3 DNA sequence: TGTGCCAGCAGCTTATCCAGGGCAGCAGATACGCAGTATTTT. Its protein is CASSLSRAADTQYF.